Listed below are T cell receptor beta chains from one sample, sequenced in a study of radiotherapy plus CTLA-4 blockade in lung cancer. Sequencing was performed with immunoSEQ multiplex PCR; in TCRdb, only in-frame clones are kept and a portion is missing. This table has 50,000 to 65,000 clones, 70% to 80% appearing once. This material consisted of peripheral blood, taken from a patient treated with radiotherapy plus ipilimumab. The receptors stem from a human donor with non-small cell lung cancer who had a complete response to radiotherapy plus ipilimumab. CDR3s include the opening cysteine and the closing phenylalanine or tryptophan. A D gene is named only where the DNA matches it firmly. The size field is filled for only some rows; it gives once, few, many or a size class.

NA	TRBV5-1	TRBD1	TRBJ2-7	CASSFTGGISYEQYF	TGCGCCAGCAGCTTCACAGGGGGCATATCCTACGAGCAGTACTTC
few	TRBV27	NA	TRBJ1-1	CASSLPGNTEAFF	TGTGCCAGCAGTTTGCCCGGGAACACTGAAGCTTTCTTT
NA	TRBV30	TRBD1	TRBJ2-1	CAWSGTADLGQFF	TGTGCCTGGAGCGGGACAGCGGACCTAGGGCAGTTCTTC
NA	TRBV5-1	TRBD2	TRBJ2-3	CASSLSTSGPDTQYF	TGCGCCAGCAGCTTGTCGACTAGCGGGCCAGATACGCAGTATTTT
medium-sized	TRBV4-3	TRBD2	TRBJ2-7	CASSQAESGSSYEQYF	TGCGCCAGCAGCCAAGCGGAAAGCGGGAGCTCCTACGAGCAGTACTTC
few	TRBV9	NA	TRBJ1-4	CASSVDGVGGEKLFF	TGTGCCAGCAGCGTAGACGGGGTGGGTGGCGAAAAACTGTTTTTT
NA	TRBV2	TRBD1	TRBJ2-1	CASKLGDSTYNEQFF	TGTGCCAGCAAGTTGGGGGACAGCACCTACAATGAGCAGTTCTTC
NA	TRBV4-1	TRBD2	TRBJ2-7	CASSQDRRLAGKGYEQYF	TGCGCCAGCAGCCAAGATAGGAGGCTAGCGGGGAAAGGATACGAGCAGTACTTC
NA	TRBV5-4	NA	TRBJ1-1	CASSRNDRENTEAFF	TGTGCCAGCAGCCGTAATGATAGAGAGAACACTGAAGCTTTCTTT
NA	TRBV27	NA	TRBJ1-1	CASRRVLNTEAFF	TGTGCCAGCAGGAGGGTGCTTAACACTGAAGCTTTCTTT
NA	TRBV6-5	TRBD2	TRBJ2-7	CASSYSGGGSYEQYF	TGTGCCAGCAGTTACTCAGGCGGGGGGAGTTACGAGCAGTACTTC